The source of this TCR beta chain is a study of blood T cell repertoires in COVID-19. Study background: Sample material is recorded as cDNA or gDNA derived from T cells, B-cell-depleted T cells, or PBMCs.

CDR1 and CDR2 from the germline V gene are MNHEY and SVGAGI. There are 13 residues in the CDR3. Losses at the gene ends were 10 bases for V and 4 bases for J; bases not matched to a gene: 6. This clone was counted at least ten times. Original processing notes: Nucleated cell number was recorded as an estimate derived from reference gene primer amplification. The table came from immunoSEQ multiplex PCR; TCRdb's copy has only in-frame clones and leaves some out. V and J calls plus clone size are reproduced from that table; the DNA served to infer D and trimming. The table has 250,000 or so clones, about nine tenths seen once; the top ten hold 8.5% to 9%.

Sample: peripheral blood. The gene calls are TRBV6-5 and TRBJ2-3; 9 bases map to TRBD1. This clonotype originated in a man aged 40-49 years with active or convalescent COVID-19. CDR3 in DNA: TGTGCCATTGGACAGGGGTACGCAGATACGCAGTATTTT. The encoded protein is CAIGQGYADTQYF.